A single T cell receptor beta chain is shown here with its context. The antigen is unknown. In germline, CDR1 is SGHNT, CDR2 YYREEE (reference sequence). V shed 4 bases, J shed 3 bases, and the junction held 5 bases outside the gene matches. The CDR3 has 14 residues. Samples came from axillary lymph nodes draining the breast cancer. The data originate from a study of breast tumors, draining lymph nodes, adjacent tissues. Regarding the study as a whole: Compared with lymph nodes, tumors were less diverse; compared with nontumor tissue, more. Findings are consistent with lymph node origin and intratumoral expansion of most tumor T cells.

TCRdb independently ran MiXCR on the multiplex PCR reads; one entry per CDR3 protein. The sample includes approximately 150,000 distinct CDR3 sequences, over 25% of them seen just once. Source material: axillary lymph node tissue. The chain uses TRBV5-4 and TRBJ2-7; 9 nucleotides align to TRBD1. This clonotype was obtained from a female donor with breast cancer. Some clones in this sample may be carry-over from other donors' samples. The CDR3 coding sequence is TGTGCCAGCAGCCAACAGGGGGCCTTCTACGAGCAGTACTTC. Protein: CASSQQGAFYEQYF.